This paragraph reports one TCR beta chain. CDR1 and CDR2 (germline): MDHEN, SYDVKM. The CDR3 has 14 amino acids. Trimming shortened V by 4 bases and J by 4 bases, and 11 bases separated the two germline ends. The sample is drawn from a study of cytomegalovirus exposure and HLA in healthy donors. Use of 60 Vbeta and 13 Jbeta primers characterized the PCR. Repertoires were generated with immunoSEQ multiplex PCR, while TCRdb's copy carries only in-frame clones and drops some. The profile shows approximately 87,000 clones, 81% of them singletons. This TCR was recovered from a woman in her 70s in good health and CMV-seropositive. Sequenced: PBMCs. The rearrangement joins TRBV28 to TRBJ2-4, with D perhaps matching TRBD2 (5 bases). CDR3 sequence: CASSSRTGKNIQYF. The DNA of the CDR3 is TGTGCCAGCAGTTCGCGGACGGGAAAAAACATTCAGTACTTC.